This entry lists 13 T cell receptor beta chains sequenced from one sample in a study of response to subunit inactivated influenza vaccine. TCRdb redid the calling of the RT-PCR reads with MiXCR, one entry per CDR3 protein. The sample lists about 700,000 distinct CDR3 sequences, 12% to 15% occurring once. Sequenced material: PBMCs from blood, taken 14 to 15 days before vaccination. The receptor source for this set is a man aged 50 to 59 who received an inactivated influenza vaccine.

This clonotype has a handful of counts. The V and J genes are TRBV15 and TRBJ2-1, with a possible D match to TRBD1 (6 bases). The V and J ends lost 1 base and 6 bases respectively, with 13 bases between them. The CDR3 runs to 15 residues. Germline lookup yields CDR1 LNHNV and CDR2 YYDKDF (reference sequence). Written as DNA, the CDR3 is TGTGCCACCAGCAGAGTCCGGGACACCCGCAATGAGCAGTTCTTC. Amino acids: CATSRVRDTRNEQFF.

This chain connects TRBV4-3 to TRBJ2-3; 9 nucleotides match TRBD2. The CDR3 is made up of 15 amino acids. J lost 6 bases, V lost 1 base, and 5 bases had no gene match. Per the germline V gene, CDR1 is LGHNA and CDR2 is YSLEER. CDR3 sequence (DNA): TGCGCCAGCAGCCAAGGAGGTGCGGGAGGGGATACGCAGTATTTT. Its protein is CASSQGGAGGDTQYF.

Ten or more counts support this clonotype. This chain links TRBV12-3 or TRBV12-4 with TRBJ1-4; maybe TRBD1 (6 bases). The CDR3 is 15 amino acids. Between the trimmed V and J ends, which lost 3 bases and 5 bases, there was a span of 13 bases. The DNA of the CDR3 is TGTGCCAGCAGTTTTAAGGGGGTGAGAAATGAAAAACTGTTTTTT. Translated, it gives CASSFKGVRNEKLFF.

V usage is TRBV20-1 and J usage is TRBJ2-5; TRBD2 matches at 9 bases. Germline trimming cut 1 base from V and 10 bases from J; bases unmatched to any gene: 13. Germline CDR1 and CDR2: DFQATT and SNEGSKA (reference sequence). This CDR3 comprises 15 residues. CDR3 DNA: TGCAGTGCTAGAGTGGGTAGCGGGAGTTTAGGTGACCAGTACTTC. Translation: CSARVGSGSLGDQYF.

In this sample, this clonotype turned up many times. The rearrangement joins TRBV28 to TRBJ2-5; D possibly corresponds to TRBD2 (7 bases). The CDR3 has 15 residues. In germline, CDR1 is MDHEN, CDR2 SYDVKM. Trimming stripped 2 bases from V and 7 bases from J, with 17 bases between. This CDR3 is CASSLSSGGWGTQYF. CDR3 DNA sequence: TGTGCCAGCAGTTTAAGTTCGGGGGGCTGGGGGACCCAGTACTTC. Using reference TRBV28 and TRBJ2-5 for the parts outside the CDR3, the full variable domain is DVKVTQSSRYLVKRTGEKVFLECVQDMDHENMFWYRQDPGLGLRLIYFSYDVKMKEKGDIPEGYSVSREKKERFSLILESASTNQTSMYLCASSLSSGGWGTQYFGPGTRLLVL.

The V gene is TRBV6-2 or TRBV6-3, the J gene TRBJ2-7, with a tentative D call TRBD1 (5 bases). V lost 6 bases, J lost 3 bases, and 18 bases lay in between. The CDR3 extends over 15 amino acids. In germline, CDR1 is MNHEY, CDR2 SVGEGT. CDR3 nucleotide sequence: TGTGCCAGCAGACTAAGGGGAAAGCATTTCTACGAGCAGTACTTC. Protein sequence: CASRLRGKHFYEQYF.

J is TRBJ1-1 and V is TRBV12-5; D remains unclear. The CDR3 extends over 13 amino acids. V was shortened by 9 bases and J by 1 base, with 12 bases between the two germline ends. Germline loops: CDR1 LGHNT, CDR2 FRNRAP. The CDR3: CARPTWGNTEAFF. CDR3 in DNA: TGTGCTAGACCCACGTGGGGGAACACTGAAGCTTTCTTT.

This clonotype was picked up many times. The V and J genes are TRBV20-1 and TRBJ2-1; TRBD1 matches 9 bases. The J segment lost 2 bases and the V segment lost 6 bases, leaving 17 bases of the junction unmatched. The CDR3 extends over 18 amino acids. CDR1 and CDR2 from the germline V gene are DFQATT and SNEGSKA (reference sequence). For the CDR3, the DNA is TGCAGTGCCACTCCCGGGACAGGGTGGCCTCCACCCTACAATGAGCAGTTCTTC. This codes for CSATPGTGWPPPYNEQFF.

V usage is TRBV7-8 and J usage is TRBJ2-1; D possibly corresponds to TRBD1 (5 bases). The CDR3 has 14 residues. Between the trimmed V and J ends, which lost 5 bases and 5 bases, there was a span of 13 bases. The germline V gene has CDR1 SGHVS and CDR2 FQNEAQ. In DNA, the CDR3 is TGTGCCAGCAGCCAAGCCTGGGGCGACAATGAGCAGTTCTTC. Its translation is CASSQAWGDNEQFF.

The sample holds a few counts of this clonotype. Here the CDR3 reads CSARKLTYEQYF. The CDR3 DNA reads as TGCAGTGCAAGGAAACTCACCTACGAGCAGTACTTC. The chain carries TRBV20-1 and TRBJ2-7; D is unresolved. This CDR3 spans 12 amino acids. The V gene lost 6 bases and the J gene lost 2 bases, with 11 bases spanning the gap. Germline assignment: CDR1 DFQATT and CDR2 SNEGSKA (reference sequence).

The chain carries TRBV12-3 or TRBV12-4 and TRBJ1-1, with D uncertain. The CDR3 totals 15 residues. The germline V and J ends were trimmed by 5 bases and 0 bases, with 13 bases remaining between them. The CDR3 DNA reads TGTGCCAGCAGTGCCTTCGGCGGCCTGAACACTGAAGCTTTCTTT. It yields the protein CASSAFGGLNTEAFF.

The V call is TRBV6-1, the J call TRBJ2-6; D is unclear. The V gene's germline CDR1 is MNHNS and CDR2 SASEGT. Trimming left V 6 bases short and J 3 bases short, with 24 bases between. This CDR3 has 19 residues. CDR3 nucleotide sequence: TGTGCCAGCAGATCCCTCACAGTGCTTGAACTGGTTGGGGCCAACGTCCTGACTTTC. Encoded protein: CASRSLTVLELVGANVLTF.

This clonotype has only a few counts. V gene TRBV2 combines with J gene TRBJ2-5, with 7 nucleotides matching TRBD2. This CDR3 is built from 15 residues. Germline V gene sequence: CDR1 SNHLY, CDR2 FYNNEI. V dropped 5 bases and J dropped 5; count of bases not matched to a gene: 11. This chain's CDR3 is CASSMDKGRGETQYF. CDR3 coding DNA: TGTGCCAGCAGTATGGACAAAGGGCGGGGGGAGACCCAGTACTTC.